This TCR beta chain was identified in a study of blood T cell repertoires in COVID-19. TCRdb keeps only in-frame clones here, not all; method: immunoSEQ multiplex PCR. In the table there are about 98,000 clones, 65% to 90% of which are singletons. This clone was detected a few times. This CDR3 spans 15 amino acids. Germline values: CDR1 MDHEN, CDR2 SYDVKM. The V and J ends lost 5 bases and 3 bases, in that order; junction bases with no gene match: 8. Material for sequencing was peripheral blood. This TCR came from a man in his 70s with active or convalescent COVID-19. The chain is built from TRBV28 and TRBJ1-2; TRBD1 matches 8 bases. The CDR3 coding sequence is TGTGCCAGCAGTCCCGGAGGGACAGGTCACTATGGCTACACCTTC. The encoded protein is CASSPGGTGHYGYTF.